The 9 T cell receptor beta chains below were found in one sample sequenced in a study of T-cell reconstitution after alpha-beta-depleted transplantation in children. The authors prepared the TCRbeta library with unique molecular identifiers. TCRdb ran MiXCR on the PCR reads and lists one entry per CDR3 protein. The repertoire holds hundreds of thousands of distinct CDR3 sequences, about an eighth seen once, with 0.79% in the top ten. This specimen consisted of PBMCs, obtained before TCRalphabeta/CD19-depleted stem cell transplant. These TCRs come from a girl aged 2 to 10 with congenital amegakaryocytic thrombocytopenia, due to receive a stem cell transplant.

This clonotype was recorded at least ten times. The chain combines TRBV29-1 with TRBJ2-1; 7 bases agree with TRBD1. The germline CDR1 and CDR2 sequences are SQVTM and ANQGSEA. The CDR3 has 15 residues. Unmatched junction bases numbered 14, after V lost 4 bases and J lost 8 bases. The CDR3 loop reads CSVGKLGARGHEQFF. CDR3 DNA sequence: TGCAGCGTTGGGAAATTGGGGGCTAGGGGGCATGAGCAGTTCTTC.

This clonotype was counted only a few times. The CDR3 nucleotides read TGCGCCAGCAGCTACACCAGCGGGAGGAGCTCCTACGAGCAGTACTTC. Protein product: CASSYTSGRSSYEQYF. The chain is built from TRBV4-1 and TRBJ2-7, with TRBD2 identical over 9 bases. From germline, CDR1 is MGHRA and CDR2 YSYEKL. The J segment lost 0 bases and the V segment lost 5 bases, leaving 8 bases of the junction unmatched. The CDR3 runs to 16 residues.

This clonotype was seen ten or more times. The genes are TRBV20-1 and TRBJ2-7, with no clear D. V was pared by 0 bases and J by 4 bases, with 10 bases between. CDR1 and CDR2 (germline): DFQATT, SNEGSKA (reference sequence). This CDR3 has 13 residues. The CDR3 DNA is TGCAGTGCTAGAGATAATCCGCGGTACGAGCAGTACTTC. It yields the protein CSARDNPRYEQYF.

This clonotype was counted a few times. This chain links TRBV7-9 with TRBJ2-5; no reliable D call. Germline CDR1 reads SEHNR; CDR2 reads FQNEAQ (reference sequence). V shed 5 bases and J shed 4 bases, with 14 bases lying between them. This CDR3 is 14 amino acids long. The CDR3 sequence is CASSPSWSLETQYF. The CDR3 DNA follows: TGTGCCAGCAGCCCCAGTTGGTCTTTAGAGACCCAGTACTTC.

The V and J genes are TRBV20-1 and TRBJ2-1; tentatively, D is TRBD1 (6 bases). The V end was cut by 2 bases, the J end by 5 bases, with 13 bases between. CDR1 is DFQATT, CDR2 SNEGSKA, per germline (reference sequence). This CDR3 has 14 amino acids. The CDR3 loop is CSARLGTRNNEQFF. The CDR3 DNA reads as TGCAGTGCTAGACTTGGGACAAGGAACAATGAGCAGTTCTTC.

CDR3 bases: TGTGCCAGCAGCTTACCTAGACGAGACAGCACAGATACGCAGTATTTT. Protein product: CASSLPRRDSTDTQYF. The chain carries TRBV7-9 and TRBJ2-3; D not resolved. Germline V gives CDR1 SEHNR, CDR2 FQNEAQ (reference sequence). The V end lost 2 bases, the J end lost 0 bases, and 12 bases lay between the germline ends. This CDR3 has 16 amino acids.

This clonotype was seen a few times. The rearrangement uses TRBV3-1 and TRBJ2-5; D perhaps matches TRBD2 (7 bases). The V end lost 0 bases, the J end lost 10 bases, and 18 bases lay between the germline ends. CDR1 and CDR2 from the germline V gene are LGHDT and YNNKEL (reference sequence). The CDR3 spans 15 residues. The CDR3 bases are TGTGCCAGCAGCCAAGATTCGGGGGGCGGACGTAGCCAGTACTTC. Translating it yields CASSQDSGGGRSQYF.

This clonotype was found many times. V gene TRBV20-1 combines with J gene TRBJ2-7; D might be TRBD2 (5 bases). The germline gives CDR1 DFQATT, CDR2 SNEGSKA (reference sequence). The CDR3 is 14 amino acids. V dropped 3 bases and J dropped 0 bases, with 12 bases sitting between them. The CDR3 protein is CSASLRVSSYEQYF. CDR3 nucleotide sequence: TGCAGTGCTAGTTTGCGGGTGAGCTCCTACGAGCAGTACTTC.

In its sample, this clonotype was seen many times. This rearrangement joins TRBV14 to TRBJ1-4; D not resolved. Germline V CDR1 and CDR2: SGHDN, FVKESK. The germline V and J ends were trimmed by 4 bases and 7 bases, with 16 bases remaining between them. This CDR3 comprises 15 residues. DNA for the CDR3: TGTGCCAGCAGCCTCAGACAAGGGTATGGTGAAAAACTGTTTTTT. It encodes CASSLRQGYGEKLFF.